Below are 30 T cell receptor beta chains sequenced from a single sample in a study of monozygotic twins with inflammatory bowel disease. TCRdb re-called the 5' RACE reads; every CDR3 protein appears as one record, without DNA. Its table lists roughly 100,000 distinct CDR3 sequences. Material for sequencing was blood. Receptors were obtained from a human donor with ulcerative colitis or Crohn's disease, or a healthy co-twin of an affected twin (not recorded which).

The J gene is TRBJ2-5, the V gene TRBV5-8; the D call of TRBD1 rests on TCRdb alone, since no DNA is present to check it. CDR1 SGHTS and CDR2 YDEGEE come from the germline V gene. The CDR3 spans 15 residues. The chain's CDR3 is CASSLGQGVQETQYF. Variable domain in full (rest from reference TRBV5-8 and TRBJ2-5): EAGVTQSPTHLIKTRGQQATLRCSPISGHTSVYWYQQALGLGLQFLLWYDEGEERNRGNFPPRFSGRQFPNYSSELNVNALELEDSALYLCASSLGQGVQETQYFGPGTRLLVL.

The chain is built from TRBV20-1 and TRBJ2-5; the TRBD1 assignment by TCRdb is unverifiable without DNA. Germline lookup yields CDR1 DFQATT and CDR2 SNEGSKA (reference sequence). This CDR3 has 15 residues. CDR3 loop: CSARPTGDVSETQYF.

The chain has TRBV18 and TRBJ1-5. The CDR3 loop spans 15 amino acids. The germline V gene encodes CDR1 KGHSH and CDR2 LQKENI. The CDR3 is CASSPVGGLNQPQHF. The full variable domain, with the rest looked up from reference TRBV18 and TRBJ1-5, is NAGVMQNPRHLVRRRGQEARLRCSPMKGHSHVYWYRQLPEEGLKFMVYLQKENIIDESGMPKERFSAEFPKEGPSILRIQQVVRGDSAAYFCASSPVGGLNQPQHFGDGTRLSIL.

The chain is built from TRBV20-1 and TRBJ2-3. The germline V gene encodes CDR1 DFQATT and CDR2 SNEGSKA (reference sequence). The CDR3 sequence is 18 residues long. The CDR3 sequence is CSASYSVGREFSTDTQYF.

The CDR3 sequence: CSASKTGYEQYF. The rearrangement links TRBV20-1 to TRBJ2-7. The CDR3 runs to 12 residues. Looked up from germline, CDR1 is DFQATT and CDR2 is SNEGSKA (reference sequence).

V usage is TRBV20-1 and J usage is TRBJ1-5. The length of the CDR3 is 17 residues. The germline gives CDR1 DFQATT, CDR2 SNEGSKA (reference sequence). The CDR3 reads CSARSMAAGTAGGAQHF.

The chain combines TRBV11-2 with TRBJ2-2; TCRdb names TRBD1, which stays unverified in the absence of DNA. The CDR3 is 14 amino acids. CDR1 is SGHAT and CDR2 is FQNNGV in the germline V gene. This chain's CDR3 is CASSYSQGTGELFF.

The chain carries TRBV9 and TRBJ2-3; TCRdb indicates TRBD1, and absent DNA this call remains unverified. Germline assignment: CDR1 SGDLS and CDR2 YYNGEE. The CDR3 spans 14 residues. CDR3: CASGGTGTTDTQYF. Full variable domain (missing parts from reference TRBV9 and TRBJ2-3): DSGVTQTPKHLITATGQRVTLRCSPRSGDLSVYWYQQSLDQGLQFLIQYYNGEERAKGNILERFSAQQFPDLHSELNLSSLELGDSALYFCASGGTGTTDTQYFGPGTRLTVL.

The CDR3 loop reads CARTQKGGRPGELFF. The J gene is TRBJ2-2, the V gene TRBV3-1; TCRdb names TRBD2, which stays unverified in the absence of DNA. Per germline, CDR1 LGHDT and CDR2 YNNKEL (reference sequence). CDR3 length equals 15 residues.

The chain joins TRBV12-3 or TRBV12-4 to TRBJ1-1; absent DNA, TCRdb's TRBD1 call cannot be checked. The CDR3 contains 12 residues. The CDR3 loop is CASSLLGTIAFF.

CDR3 protein: CTPRMSSYNSPLHF. V is TRBV20-1 and J is TRBJ1-6. This CDR3 has 14 residues. Germline loops: CDR1 DFQATT, CDR2 SNEGSKA (reference sequence).

The V gene is TRBV25-1, the J gene TRBJ2-7; TCRdb calls TRBD1, which cannot be checked without DNA. CDR1 and CDR2 from the germline V gene are MGHDK and SYGVNS. The length of the CDR3 is 12 residues. The CDR3 region is CASRDRVYEQYF.

This chain joins TRBV7-2 and TRBJ2-3. The germline CDR1 and CDR2 sequences are SGHTA and FQGNSA. The CDR3 length is 11 residues. CDR3 loop: CASRTADTQYF.

The V and J genes are TRBV7-2 and TRBJ2-2. CDR3 length equals 13 residues. The germline gives CDR1 SGHTA, CDR2 FQGNSA. CDR3 protein: CASSIAFGGELIF.

This rearrangement joins TRBV20-1 to TRBJ2-2; the TCRdb call, TRBD1, lacks DNA for checking. Germline V gene data show CDR1 as DFQATT and CDR2 as SNEGSKA (reference sequence). This CDR3 region has 15 residues. The CDR3 is CSAEAPKVFFGELFF.

This chain joins TRBV18 and TRBJ2-3; TCRdb indicates TRBD1, and absent DNA this call remains unverified. CDR1 KGHSH and CDR2 LQKENI come from the germline V gene. This CDR3 comprises 14 residues. The CDR3 loop is CASSPGPTTDTQYF. Looking up the rest from reference TRBV18 and TRBJ2-3 gives the full variable domain: NAGVMQNPRHLVRRRGQEARLRCSPMKGHSHVYWYRQLPEEGLKFMVYLQKENIIDESGMPKERFSAEFPKEGPSILRIQQVVRGDSAAYFCASSPGPTTDTQYFGPGTRLTVL.

The chain combines TRBV24-1 with TRBJ2-5; TCRdb selects TRBD1, and the lack of DNA leaves this call unchecked. The germline gives CDR1 KGHDR, CDR2 SFDVKD. This CDR3 has 16 amino acids. The chain's CDR3 is CATSDGAGQYQETQYF.

J is TRBJ1-2 and V is TRBV5-1; TCRdb picks TRBD1, but there is no DNA to check that call. CDR1 is SGHRS, CDR2 YFSETQ, per germline. This CDR3 is built from 16 residues. This CDR3 is CASGREYRGNNYGYTF.

The chain has TRBV6-5 and TRBJ2-2; TCRdb's D call, TRBD1, is unchecked because there is no DNA. From germline, CDR1 is MNHEY and CDR2 SVGAGI. There are 15 residues in the CDR3. CDR3 in amino acids: CASVGRGTVIGELFF.

The V gene is TRBV7-7, the J gene TRBJ2-5; the TCRdb call, TRBD1, lacks DNA for checking. Germline-derived CDR1 and CDR2 are SSHAT and FNYEAQ (reference sequence). The CDR3 consists of 13 residues. The CDR3 here is CASSSRTGETQYF. The complete variable domain, with remaining parts taken from reference TRBV7-7 and TRBJ2-5, reads GAGVSQSPRYKVTKRGQDVTLRCDPISSHATLYWYQQALGQGPEFLTYFNYEAQPDKSGLPSDRFSAERPEGSISTLTIQRTEQRDSAMYRCASSSRTGETQYFGPGTRLLVL.

The CDR3 reads CASSHTGTSGYEQYF. V gene TRBV4-3 combines with J gene TRBJ2-7; absent DNA, TCRdb's TRBD2 call cannot be checked. The CDR3 is 15 amino acids. The germline V gene encodes CDR1 LGHNA and CDR2 YSLEER.

The genes are TRBV4-3 and TRBJ2-7; TCRdb's assignment of TRBD1 cannot be checked, as there is no DNA. Germline CDR1 and CDR2: LGHNA and YSLEER. The CDR3 has 14 amino acids. The CDR3 protein is CASSQAGQSYEQYF.

This rearrangement joins TRBV4-3 to TRBJ2-3; TCRdb lists TRBD1, though no DNA is available to test this call. The V gene's germline CDR1 is LGHNA and CDR2 YSLEER. The CDR3 is 14 residues long. The CDR3 reads CASSPGQGTDTQYF.

The chain is built from TRBV6-2 or TRBV6-3 and TRBJ2-3; TCRdb gives TRBD2 as the D gene, but with no DNA this cannot be confirmed. The CDR3 is 15 amino acids. CDR1 is MNHEY and CDR2 is SVGEGT in the germline V gene. CDR3 sequence: CASTRSAGWTDTQYF.

The chain combines TRBV6-1 with TRBJ2-7; TCRdb names TRBD1, which stays unverified in the absence of DNA. Germline V lookup: CDR1 MNHNS, CDR2 SASEGT. The CDR3 spans 14 residues. CDR3 sequence: CASKTGTGGYEQYF.

This chain connects TRBV4-2 to TRBJ2-7. CDR1 is LGHNA and CDR2 is YNFKEQ in the germline V gene. The CDR3 covers 15 residues. CDR3 amino acids: CASSQELSGWDEQYF.

The J gene is TRBJ2-2, the V gene TRBV6-4; the TCRdb D gene call, TRBD1, has no DNA to confirm it. Germline V gene data show CDR1 as MRHNA and CDR2 as SNTAGT. The CDR3 has 15 amino acids. CDR3 region: CASSDGDRDTGELFF.

The CDR3: CASRTMNTGGVTDTQYF. The chain has TRBV28 and TRBJ2-3; absent DNA, TCRdb's TRBD1 call cannot be checked. The CDR3 consists of 17 residues. Germline V CDR1 and CDR2: MDHEN, SYDVKM.

The rearrangement links TRBV5-4 to TRBJ1-4; TCRdb reports TRBD1, a call that lacks DNA to check it against. The CDR3 runs 14 residues. Germline CDR1 SGHNT, CDR2 YYREEE (reference sequence). CDR3 in amino acids: CASSYAGASKKLFF.

V usage is TRBV2 and J usage is TRBJ2-5; TCRdb proposes TRBD2, but this gene call is untestable without DNA. CDR1 and CDR2 (germline): SNHLY, FYNNEI. The CDR3 consists of 16 residues. The CDR3 is CASSEVASGGGETQYF.